This TCR beta chain is drawn from a study of OX40 agonist ivuxolimab in advanced cancers. Overall study: Patients in the trial were receiving intravenous ivuxolimab every 2 weeks, at doses of 0.01 to 10 mg/kg.

Libraries were prepared by immunoSEQ multiplex PCR; TCRdb keeps only in-frame clonotypes and omits some of them. Of about 48,000 clones listed, roughly 81% are singletons. Trimming took 5 bases from V and 10 from J; bases not matched to a gene: 11. The CDR3 extends over 15 amino acids. The germline CDR1 and CDR2 sequences are MNHEY and SMNVEV (reference sequence). This chain joins TRBV27 and TRBJ1-6; 7 bases are shared with TRBD1. This clonotype originated in an adult with an advanced solid tumor such as melanoma, head and neck, liver or kidney cancer. The specimen comprised CD4+ or CD8+ T cells sorted from blood, sampled in a trial of the OX40 agonist ivuxolimab. CDR3 coding DNA: TGTGCCAGCAGTCCCAGGGGGGGGACCAACTCACCCCTCCACTTT. It specifies CASSPRGGTNSPLHF.